This TCR beta chain is from a study of cytomegalovirus exposure and HLA in healthy donors. Study at large: The use of the same platform for the approximately 110 validation repertoires and the roughly 630 first-cohort repertoires was reported by a later analysis. General observations from the study: The authors enumerated around 150 TCR beta chains as linked to cytomegalovirus. It was found in a later analysis that first-cohort TCR clusters tended to co-occur in the 100 to 150 validation repertoires. Generally TCR sequences proved uncommon, though certain public TCRs appeared in numerous donors.

Sequencing used immunoSEQ multiplex PCR; TCRdb keeps in-frame clones, though not all of them. This sample carries approximately 150,000 clones, around 81% of them seen once, and the ten largest clones take 2% to 2.5%. The germline gives CDR1 SEHNR, CDR2 FQNEAQ (reference sequence). The CDR3 is made up of 15 amino acids. After removal of 3 bases from V and 6 bases from J, the junction contained 5 bases not matched to a gene. Turning to this clone: What it recognizes is unknown.

The source material was PBMCs. The chain couples TRBV7-9 to TRBJ2-1; 10 positions match TRBD2. This receptor was taken from a man under 40 in good health and CMV-seropositive. Here the CDR3 reads CASSLTGLAINEQFF. The CDR3 nucleotides are TGTGCCAGCAGCTTGACGGGACTAGCGATCAATGAGCAGTTCTTC.